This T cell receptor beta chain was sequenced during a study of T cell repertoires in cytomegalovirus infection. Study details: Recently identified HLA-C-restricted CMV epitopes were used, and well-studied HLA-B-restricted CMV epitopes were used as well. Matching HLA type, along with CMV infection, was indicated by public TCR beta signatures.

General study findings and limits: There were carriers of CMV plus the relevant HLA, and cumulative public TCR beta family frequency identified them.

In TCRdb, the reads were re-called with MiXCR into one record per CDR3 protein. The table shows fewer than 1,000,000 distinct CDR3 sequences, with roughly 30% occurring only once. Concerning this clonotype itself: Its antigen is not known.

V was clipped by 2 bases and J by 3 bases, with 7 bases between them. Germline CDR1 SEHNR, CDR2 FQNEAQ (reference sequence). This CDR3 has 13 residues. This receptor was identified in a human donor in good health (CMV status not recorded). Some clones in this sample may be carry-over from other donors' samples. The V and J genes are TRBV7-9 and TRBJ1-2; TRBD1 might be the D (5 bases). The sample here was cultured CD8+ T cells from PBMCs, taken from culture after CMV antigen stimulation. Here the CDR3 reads CASSLKQDYGYTF. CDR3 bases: TGTGCCAGCAGCTTAAAACAGGACTATGGCTACACCTTC.